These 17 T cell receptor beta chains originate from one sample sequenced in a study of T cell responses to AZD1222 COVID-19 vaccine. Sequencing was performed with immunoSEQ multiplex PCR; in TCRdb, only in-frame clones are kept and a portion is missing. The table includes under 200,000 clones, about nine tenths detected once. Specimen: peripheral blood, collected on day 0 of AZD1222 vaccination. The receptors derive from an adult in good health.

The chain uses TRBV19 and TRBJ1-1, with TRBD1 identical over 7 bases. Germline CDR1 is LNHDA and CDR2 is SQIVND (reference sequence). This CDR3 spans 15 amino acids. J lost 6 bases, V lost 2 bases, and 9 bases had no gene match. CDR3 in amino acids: CASSIRYRGQAEAFF. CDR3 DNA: TGTGCCAGTAGTATAAGGTACAGGGGTCAGGCTGAAGCTTTCTTT.

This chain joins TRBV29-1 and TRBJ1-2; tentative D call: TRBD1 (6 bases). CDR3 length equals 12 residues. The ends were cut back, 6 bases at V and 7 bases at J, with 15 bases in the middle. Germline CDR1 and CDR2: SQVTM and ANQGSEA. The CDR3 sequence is CSVTQGGFGYTF. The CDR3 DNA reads TGCAGCGTCACACAGGGAGGGTTTGGCTACACCTTC.

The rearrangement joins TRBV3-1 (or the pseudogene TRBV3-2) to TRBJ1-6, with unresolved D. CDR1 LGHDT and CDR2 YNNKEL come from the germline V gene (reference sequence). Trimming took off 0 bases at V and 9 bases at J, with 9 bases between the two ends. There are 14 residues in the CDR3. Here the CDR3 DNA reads TGTGCCAGCAGCCAAGATAAGGGTTTTTCACCCCTCCACTTT. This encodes CASSQDKGFSPLHF.

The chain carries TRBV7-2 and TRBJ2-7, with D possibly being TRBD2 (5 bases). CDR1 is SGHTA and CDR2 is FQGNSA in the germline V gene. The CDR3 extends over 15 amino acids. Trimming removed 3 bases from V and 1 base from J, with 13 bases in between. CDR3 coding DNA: TGTGCCAGCAGCTTCCGTGGGAGTGCTTCCTACGAGCAGTACTTC. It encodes CASSFRGSASYEQYF.

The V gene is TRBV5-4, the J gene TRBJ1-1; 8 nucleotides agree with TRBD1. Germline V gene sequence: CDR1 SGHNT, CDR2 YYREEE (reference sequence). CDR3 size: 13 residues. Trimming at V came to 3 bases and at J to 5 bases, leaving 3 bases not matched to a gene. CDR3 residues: CASSSQGATEAFF. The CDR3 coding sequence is TGTGCCAGCAGCTCGCAGGGGGCGACTGAAGCTTTCTTT. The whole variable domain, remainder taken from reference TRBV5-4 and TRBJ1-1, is ETGVTQSPTHLIKTRGQQVTLRCSSQSGHNTVSWYQQALGQGPQFIFQYYREEENGRGNFPPRFSGLQFPNYSSELNVNALELDDSALYLCASSSQGATEAFFGQGTRLTVV.

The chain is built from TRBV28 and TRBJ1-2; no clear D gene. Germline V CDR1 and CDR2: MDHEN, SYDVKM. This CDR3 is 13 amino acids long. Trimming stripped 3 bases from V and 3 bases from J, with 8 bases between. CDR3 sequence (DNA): TGTGCCAGCAGTTTTAAGGCTTACTATGGCTACACCTTC. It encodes CASSFKAYYGYTF.

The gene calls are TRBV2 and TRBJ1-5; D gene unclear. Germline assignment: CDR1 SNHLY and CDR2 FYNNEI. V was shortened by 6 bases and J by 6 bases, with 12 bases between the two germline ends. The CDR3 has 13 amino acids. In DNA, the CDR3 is TGTGCCAGCAGAATAAGGGTTGGTCAGCCCCAGCATTTT. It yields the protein CASRIRVGQPQHF. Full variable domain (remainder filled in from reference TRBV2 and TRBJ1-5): EPEVTQTPSHQVTQMGQEVILRCVPISNHLYFYWYRQILGQKVEFLVSFYNNEISEKSEIFDDQFSVERPDGSNFTLKIRSTKLEDSAMYFCASRIRVGQPQHFGDGTRLSIL.

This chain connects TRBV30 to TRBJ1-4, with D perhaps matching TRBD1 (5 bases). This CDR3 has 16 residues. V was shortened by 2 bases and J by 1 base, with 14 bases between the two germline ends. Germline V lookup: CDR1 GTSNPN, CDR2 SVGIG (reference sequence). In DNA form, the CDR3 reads TGTGCCTGGAGTCGTTCTTCAGGGCGAACTAATGAAAAACTGTTTTTT. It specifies CAWSRSSGRTNEKLFF.

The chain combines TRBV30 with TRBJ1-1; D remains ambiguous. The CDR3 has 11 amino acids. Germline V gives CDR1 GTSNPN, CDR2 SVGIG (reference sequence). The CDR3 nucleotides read TGTGCTTTTCAATTTAACACTGAAGCTTTCTTT. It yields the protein CAFQFNTEAFF.

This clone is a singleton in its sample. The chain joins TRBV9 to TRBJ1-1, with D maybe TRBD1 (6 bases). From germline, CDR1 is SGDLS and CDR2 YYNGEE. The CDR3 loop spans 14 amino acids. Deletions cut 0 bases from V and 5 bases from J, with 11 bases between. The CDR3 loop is CASSVVGTTTEAFF. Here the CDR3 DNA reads TGTGCCAGCAGCGTAGTCGGGACAACGACTGAAGCTTTCTTT.

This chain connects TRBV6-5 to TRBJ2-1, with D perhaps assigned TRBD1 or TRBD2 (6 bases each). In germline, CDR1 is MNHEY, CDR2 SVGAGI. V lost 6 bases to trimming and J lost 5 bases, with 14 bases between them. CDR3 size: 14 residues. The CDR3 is CASSWRGEHNEQFF. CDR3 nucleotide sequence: TGTGCCAGCAGCTGGAGGGGGGAACACAATGAGCAGTTCTTC.

CDR3 in DNA: TGTGCCAGCAGTTTAGACAGGGGGCTCTTTTGGGGCTACACCTTC. This translates into CASSLDRGLFWGYTF. The chain links TRBV28 to TRBJ1-2, with 10 bases lining up with TRBD1. The junction had 8 bases not matched to a gene; V was cut back by 2 bases and J by 8 bases. The CDR3 loop spans 15 amino acids. From germline, CDR1 is MDHEN and CDR2 SYDVKM.

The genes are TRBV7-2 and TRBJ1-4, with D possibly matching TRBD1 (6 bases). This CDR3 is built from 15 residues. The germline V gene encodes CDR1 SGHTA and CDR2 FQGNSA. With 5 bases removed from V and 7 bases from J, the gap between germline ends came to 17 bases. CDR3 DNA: TGTGCCAGCAGCGCCCGACAGGAAACGGGTGAAAAACTGTTTTTT. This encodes CASSARQETGEKLFF.

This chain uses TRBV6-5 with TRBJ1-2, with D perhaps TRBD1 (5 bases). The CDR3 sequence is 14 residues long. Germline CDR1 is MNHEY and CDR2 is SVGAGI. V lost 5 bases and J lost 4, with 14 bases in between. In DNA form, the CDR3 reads TGTGCCAGCAGTCCGGGGACGGTATCCTATGGCTACACCTTC. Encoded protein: CASSPGTVSYGYTF.

The CDR3 loop reads CASSPRTFISYEQYF. CDR3 in DNA: TGTGCCAGCAGCCCGCGAACATTCATATCCTACGAGCAGTACTTC. The J gene is TRBJ2-7, the V gene TRBV3-1 (or the pseudogene TRBV3-2); D unresolved. Trimming took 4 bases from V and 1 from J, leaving 14 bases between them. The CDR3 covers 15 residues. Germline values: CDR1 LGHDT, CDR2 YNNKEL (reference sequence).

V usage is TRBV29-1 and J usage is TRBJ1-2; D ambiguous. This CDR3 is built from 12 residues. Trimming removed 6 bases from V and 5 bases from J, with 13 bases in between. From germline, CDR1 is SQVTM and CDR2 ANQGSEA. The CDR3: CSVRIDLYGYTF. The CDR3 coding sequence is TGCAGCGTCCGAATTGACCTGTATGGCTACACCTTC. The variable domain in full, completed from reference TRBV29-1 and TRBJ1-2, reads SAVISQKPSRDICQRGTSLTIQCQVDSQVTMMFWYRQQPGQSLTLIATANQGSEATYESGFVIDKFPISRPNLTFSTLTVSNMSPEDSSIYLCSVRIDLYGYTFGSGTRLTVV.

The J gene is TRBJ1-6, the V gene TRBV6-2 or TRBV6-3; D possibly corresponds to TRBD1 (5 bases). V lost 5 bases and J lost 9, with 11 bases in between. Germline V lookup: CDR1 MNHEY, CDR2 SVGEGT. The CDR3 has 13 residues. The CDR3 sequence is CASSPGHTSPLHF. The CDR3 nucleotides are TGTGCCAGCAGTCCCGGACATACTTCACCCCTCCACTTT.